This T cell receptor (beta chain) was obtained from a study of CD4 T cells in relation to SARS-CoV-2 and coronaviruses. Study background: Crossreactive spike epitopes shared across donors were mapped to their HLA restriction.

Details on this clone: Its antigen is currently unknown.

The data were produced by immunoSEQ multiplex PCR, yet TCRdb's version contains in-frame clones alone and is incomplete. Among 27,000 or so clones, 60% to 85% were seen once, and the ten largest hold 16%. Unexposed donor CD4+ T cells date from 2011-2018, before the COVID-19 pandemic. CD4+ T cells were isolated from the cells after 10 days of culture. Cultures held some 1.8 million PBMCs per well with around 9.4 IU/ml IL-2. The length of the CDR3 is 12 residues. Germline loops: CDR1 SNHLY, CDR2 FYNNEI. Trimming shortened V by 7 bases and J by 3 bases, and 10 bases separated the two germline ends. The sample was CD4+ T cells from PBMCs, cultured in vitro. This chain links TRBV2 with TRBJ2-7; D possibly corresponds to TRBD1 (5 bases). This TCR was recovered from a human donor in good health. Here the CDR3 reads CASIDRFYEQYF. The CDR3 DNA is TGTGCCAGCATTGACAGATTCTACGAGCAGTACTTC.